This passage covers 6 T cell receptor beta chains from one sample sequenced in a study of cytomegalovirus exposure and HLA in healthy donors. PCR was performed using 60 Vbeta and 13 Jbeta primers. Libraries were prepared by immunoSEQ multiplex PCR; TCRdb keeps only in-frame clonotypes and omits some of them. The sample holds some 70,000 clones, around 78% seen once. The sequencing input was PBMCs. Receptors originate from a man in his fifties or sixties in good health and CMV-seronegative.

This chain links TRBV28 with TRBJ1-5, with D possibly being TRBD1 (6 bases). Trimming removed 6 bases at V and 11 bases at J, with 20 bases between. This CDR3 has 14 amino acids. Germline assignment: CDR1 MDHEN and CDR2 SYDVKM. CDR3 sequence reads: CASSSGQNPAAQHF. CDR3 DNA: TGTGCCAGCAGCTCCGGACAGAACCCAGCGGCCCAGCATTTT.

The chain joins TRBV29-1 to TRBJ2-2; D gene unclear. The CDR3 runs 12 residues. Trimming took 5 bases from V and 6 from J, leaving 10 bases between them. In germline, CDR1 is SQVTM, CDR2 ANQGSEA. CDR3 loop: CSVTRSAGELFF. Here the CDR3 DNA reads TGCAGCGTTACGAGGAGTGCCGGGGAGCTGTTTTTT.

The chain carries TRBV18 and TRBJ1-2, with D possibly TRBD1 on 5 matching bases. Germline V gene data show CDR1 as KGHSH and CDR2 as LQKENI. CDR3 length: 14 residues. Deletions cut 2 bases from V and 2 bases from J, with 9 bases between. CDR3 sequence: CASSPAGMNYGYTF. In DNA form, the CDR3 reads TGTGCCAGCTCACCAGCAGGGATGAACTATGGCTACACCTTC.

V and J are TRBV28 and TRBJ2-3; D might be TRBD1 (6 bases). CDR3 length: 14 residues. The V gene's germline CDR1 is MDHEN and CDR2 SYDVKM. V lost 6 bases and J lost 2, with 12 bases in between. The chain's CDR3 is CASSRDTTTDTQYF. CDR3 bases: TGTGCCAGCAGCCGGGACACCACCACAGATACGCAGTATTTT.

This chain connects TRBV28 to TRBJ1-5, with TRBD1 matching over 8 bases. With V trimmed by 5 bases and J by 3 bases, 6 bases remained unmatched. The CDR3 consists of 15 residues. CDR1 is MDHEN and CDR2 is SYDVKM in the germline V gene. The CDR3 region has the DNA TGTGCCAGCAGTACCTGGACAGGGAACAATCAGCCCCAGCATTTT. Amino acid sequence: CASSTWTGNNQPQHF.

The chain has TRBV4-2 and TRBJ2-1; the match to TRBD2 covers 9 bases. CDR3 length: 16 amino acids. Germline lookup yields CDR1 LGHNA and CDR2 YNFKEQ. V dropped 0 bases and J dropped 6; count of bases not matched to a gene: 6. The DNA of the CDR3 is TGTGCCAGCAGCCAAGAAAGCGGGGGGCGTATCAATGAGCAGTTCTTC. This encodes CASSQESGGRINEQFF.